This T cell receptor beta chain originates from a study of T cell changes during pregnancy in multiple sclerosis (dated by TCRdb to about 2019). Describing the broader study: The study examined how the T cell repertoire changed over the course of pregnancy in women with multiple sclerosis.

V is clipped by 2 bases and J by 3 bases, and the sequence between their germline boundaries is 3 bases long. The germline V gene (reference sequence) yields DFQATT for CDR1 and SNEGSKA for CDR2. From the cysteine up to the phenylalanine, the CDR3 has a length of 11 residues. The only DNA kept is the CDR3, 33 bases in frame from the first base. Comment on this clone: It has no known antigen specificity. Nothing much larger sits one base from this clone, and base qualities are not available.

The receptor library was made with the immunoSEQ multiplex PCR assay. Drawn from immuneACCESS, this table holds only the in-frame rearrangements with V and J called that TCRdb kept. Clones are partly lost; checked studies trace under half to an unresolved V gene and leave the rest unexplained. The sample table records some 73,000 clones; roughly 92% of these occur just once. The top ten clones comprise 2.8% of the sample. Material: peripheral blood, obtained in the third trimester of pregnancy. This clonotype was obtained from a female donor in good health, enrolled as a control in a pregnancy study. This chain is built from TRBV20-1 and TRBJ2-3, with no confidently assigned D gene. The sequence in DNA is TGCAGTGCTAGATCAACAGATACGCAGTATTTT. This gives the protein CSARSTDTQYF.